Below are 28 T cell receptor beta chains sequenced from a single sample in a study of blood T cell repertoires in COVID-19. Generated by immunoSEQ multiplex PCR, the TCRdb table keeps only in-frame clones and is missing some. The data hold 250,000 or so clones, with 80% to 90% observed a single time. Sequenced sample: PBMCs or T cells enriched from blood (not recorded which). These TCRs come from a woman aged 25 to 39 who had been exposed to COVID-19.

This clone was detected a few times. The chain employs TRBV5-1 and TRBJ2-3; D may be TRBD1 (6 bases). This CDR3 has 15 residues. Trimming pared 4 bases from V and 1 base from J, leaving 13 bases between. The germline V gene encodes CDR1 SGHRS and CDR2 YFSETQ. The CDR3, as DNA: TGCGCCAGCAGCCCCTATGCAGGGGGCACAGATACGCAGTATTTT. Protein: CASSPYAGGTDTQYF.

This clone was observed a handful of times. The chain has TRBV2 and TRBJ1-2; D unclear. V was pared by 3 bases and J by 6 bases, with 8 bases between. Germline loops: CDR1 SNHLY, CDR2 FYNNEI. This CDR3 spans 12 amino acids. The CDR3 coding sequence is TGTGCCAGCAGTGATGAGTATAATGGCTACACCTTC. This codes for CASSDEYNGYTF.

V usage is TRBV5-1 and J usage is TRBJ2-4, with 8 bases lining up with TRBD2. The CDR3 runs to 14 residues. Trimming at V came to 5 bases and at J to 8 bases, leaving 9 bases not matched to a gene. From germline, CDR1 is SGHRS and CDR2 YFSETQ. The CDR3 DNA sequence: TGCGCCAGCAGTCGGGGGGGCCAGGACGACATTCAGTACTTC. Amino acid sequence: CASSRGGQDDIQYF.

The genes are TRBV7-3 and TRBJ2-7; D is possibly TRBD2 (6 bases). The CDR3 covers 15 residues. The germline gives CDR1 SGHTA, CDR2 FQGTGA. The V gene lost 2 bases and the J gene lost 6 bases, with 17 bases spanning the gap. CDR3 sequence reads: CASSLPDGGNREQYF. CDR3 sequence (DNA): TGTGCCAGCAGCTTACCGGACGGCGGGAACCGCGAGCAGTACTTC.

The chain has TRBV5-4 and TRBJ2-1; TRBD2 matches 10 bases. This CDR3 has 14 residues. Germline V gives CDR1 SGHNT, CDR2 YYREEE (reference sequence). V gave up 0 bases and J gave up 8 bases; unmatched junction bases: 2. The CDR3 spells CASSLEREGYEQFF. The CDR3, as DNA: TGTGCCAGCAGCTTGGAGCGGGAGGGCTATGAGCAGTTCTTC. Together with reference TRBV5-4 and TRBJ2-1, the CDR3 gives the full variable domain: ETGVTQSPTHLIKTRGQQVTLRCSSQSGHNTVSWYQQALGQGPQFIFQYYREEENGRGNFPPRFSGLQFPNYSSELNVNALELDDSALYLCASSLEREGYEQFFGPGTRLTVL.

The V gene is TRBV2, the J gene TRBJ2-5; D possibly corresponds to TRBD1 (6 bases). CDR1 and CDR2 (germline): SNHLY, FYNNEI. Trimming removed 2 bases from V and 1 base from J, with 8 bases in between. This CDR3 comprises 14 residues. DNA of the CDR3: TGTGCCAGCAGTGAACAGGGGCCCCAAGAGACCCAGTACTTC. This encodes CASSEQGPQETQYF. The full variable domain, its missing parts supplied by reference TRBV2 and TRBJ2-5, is EPEVTQTPSHQVTQMGQEVILRCVPISNHLYFYWYRQILGQKVEFLVSFYNNEISEKSEIFDDQFSVERPDGSNFTLKIRSTKLEDSAMYFCASSEQGPQETQYFGPGTRLLVL.

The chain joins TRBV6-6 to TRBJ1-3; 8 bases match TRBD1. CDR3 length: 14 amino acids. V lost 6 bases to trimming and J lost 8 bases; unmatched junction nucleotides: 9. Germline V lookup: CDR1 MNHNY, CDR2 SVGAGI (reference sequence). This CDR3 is CASSADRDRYTIYF. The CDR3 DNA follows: TGTGCCAGCAGCGCGGACAGGGATCGGTACACCATATATTTT.

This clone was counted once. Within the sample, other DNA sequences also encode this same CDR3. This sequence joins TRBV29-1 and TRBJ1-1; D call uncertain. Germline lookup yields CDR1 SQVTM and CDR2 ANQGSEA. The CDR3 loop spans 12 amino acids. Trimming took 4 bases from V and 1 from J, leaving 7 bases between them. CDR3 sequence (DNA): TGCAGCGTTGTTGCGGGGAACACTGAAGCTTTCTTT. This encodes CSVVAGNTEAFF. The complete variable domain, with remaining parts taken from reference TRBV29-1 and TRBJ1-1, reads SAVISQKPSRDICQRGTSLTIQCQVDSQVTMMFWYRQQPGQSLTLIATANQGSEATYESGFVIDKFPISRPNLTFSTLTVSNMSPEDSSIYLCSVVAGNTEAFFGQGTRLTVV.

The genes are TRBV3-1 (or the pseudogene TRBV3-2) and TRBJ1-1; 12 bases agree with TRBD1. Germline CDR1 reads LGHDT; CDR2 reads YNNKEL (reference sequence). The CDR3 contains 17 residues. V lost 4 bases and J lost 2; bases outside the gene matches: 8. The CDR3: CASSPRDRGRGNTEAFF. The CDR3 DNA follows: TGTGCCAGCAGCCCCCGGGACAGGGGGCGAGGAAACACTGAAGCTTTCTTT.

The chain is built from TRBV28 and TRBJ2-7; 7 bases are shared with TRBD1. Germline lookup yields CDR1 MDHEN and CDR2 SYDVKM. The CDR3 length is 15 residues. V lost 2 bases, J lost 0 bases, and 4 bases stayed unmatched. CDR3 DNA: TGTGCCAGCAGTTTACCGGGACAGAGCTCCTACGAGCAGTACTTC. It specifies CASSLPGQSSYEQYF.

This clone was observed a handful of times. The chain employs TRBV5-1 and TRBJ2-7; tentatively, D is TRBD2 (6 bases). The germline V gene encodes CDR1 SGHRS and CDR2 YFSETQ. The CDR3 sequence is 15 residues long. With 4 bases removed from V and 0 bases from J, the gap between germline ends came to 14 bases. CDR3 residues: CASSPLRGSSYEQYF. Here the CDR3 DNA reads TGCGCCAGCAGCCCTCTGCGGGGATCCTCCTACGAGCAGTACTTC.

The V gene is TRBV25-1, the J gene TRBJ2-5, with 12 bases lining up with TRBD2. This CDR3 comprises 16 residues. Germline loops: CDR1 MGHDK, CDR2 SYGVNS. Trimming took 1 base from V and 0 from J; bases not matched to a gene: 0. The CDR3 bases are TGTGCCAGCAGTGAATGGACTAGCGGGAACCAAGAGACCCAGTACTTC. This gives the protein CASSEWTSGNQETQYF.

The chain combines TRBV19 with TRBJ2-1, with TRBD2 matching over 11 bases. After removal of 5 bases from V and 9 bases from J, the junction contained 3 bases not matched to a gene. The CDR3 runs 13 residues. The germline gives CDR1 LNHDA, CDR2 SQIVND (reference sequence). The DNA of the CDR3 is TGTGCCAGTAGTTTGCTAGCGGGAGGTGAGCAGTTCTTC. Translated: CASSLLAGGEQFF.

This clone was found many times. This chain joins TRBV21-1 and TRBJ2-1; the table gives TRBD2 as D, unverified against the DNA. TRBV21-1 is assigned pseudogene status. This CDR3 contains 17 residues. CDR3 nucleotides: TGTGCCAGCAGCTCAGGGACTAGCGGGAGAAACTGCAGCGAGCAGTTCTTC. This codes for CASSSGTSGRNCSEQFF.

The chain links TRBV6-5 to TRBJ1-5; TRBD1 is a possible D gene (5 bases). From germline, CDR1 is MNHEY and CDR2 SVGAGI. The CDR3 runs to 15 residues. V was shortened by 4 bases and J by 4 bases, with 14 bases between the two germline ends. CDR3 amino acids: CASSSRQFPNQPQHF. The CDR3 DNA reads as TGTGCCAGCAGTTCACGACAGTTCCCTAATCAGCCCCAGCATTTT.

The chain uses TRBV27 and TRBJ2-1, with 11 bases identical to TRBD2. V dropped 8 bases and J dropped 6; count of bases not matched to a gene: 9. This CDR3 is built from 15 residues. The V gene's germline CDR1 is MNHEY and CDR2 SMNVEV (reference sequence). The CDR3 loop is CASSPGTSGLNEQFF. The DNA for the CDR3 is TGTGCCAGCTCTCCGGGGACTAGCGGACTCAATGAGCAGTTCTTC.

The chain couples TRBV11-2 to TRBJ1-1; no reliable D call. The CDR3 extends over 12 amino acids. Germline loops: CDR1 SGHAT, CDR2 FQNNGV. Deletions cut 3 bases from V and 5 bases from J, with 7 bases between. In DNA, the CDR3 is TGTGCCAGCAGCTTCACGGGGACTGAAGCTTTCTTT. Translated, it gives CASSFTGTEAFF.

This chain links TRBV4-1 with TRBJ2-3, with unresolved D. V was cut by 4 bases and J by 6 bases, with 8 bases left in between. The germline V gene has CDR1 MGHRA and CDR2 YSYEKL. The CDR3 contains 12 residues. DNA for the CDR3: TGCGCCAGCAGCCCCCAAGCGGATACGCAGTATTTT. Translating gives CASSPQADTQYF.

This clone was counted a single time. CDR3 sequence reads: CAWSVWGRRQPQHF. The CDR3 DNA sequence: TGTGCCTGGAGTGTTTGGGGGCGCCGTCAGCCCCAGCATTTT. The chain carries TRBV30 and TRBJ1-5, with TRBD1 as a possible D gene (6 bases). The CDR3 covers 14 residues. V gave up 0 bases and J gave up 6 bases, with 12 bases separating them. CDR1 and CDR2 (germline): GTSNPN, SVGIG (reference sequence). Filled out from reference TRBV30 and TRBJ1-5, the complete variable domain reads SQTIHQWPATLVQPVGSPLSLECTVEGTSNPNLYWYRQAAGRGLQLLFYSVGIGQISSEVPQNLSASRPQDRQFILSSKKLLLSDSGFYLCAWSVWGRRQPQHFGDGTRLSIL.

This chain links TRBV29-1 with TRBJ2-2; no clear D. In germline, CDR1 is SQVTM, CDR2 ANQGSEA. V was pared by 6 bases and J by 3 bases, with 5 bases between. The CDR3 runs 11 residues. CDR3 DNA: TGCAGCGTCGGTCACACCGGGGAGCTGTTTTTT. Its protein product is CSVGHTGELFF.

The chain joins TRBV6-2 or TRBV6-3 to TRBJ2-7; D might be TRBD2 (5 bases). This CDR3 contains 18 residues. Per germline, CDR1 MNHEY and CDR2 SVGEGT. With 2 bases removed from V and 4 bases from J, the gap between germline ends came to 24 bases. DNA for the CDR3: TGTGCCAGCAGTTACGGGTTGCGGGTGAGCCCTCGAAGGTACGAGCAGTACTTC. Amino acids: CASSYGLRVSPRRYEQYF.

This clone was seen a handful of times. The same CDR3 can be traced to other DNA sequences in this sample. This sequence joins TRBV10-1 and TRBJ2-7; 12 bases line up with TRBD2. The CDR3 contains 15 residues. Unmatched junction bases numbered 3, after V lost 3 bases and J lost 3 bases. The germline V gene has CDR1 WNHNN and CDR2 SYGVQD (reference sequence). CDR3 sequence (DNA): TGCGCCAGCAGTGACCCGACTAGCGGGAGCTACGAGCAGTACTTC. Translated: CASSDPTSGSYEQYF.

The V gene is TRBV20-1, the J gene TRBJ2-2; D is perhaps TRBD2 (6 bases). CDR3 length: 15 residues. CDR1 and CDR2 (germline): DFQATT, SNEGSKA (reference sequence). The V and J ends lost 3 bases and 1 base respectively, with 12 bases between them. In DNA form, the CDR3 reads TGCAGTGCTAGTTGGCTAGCGAAGAACACCGGGGAGCTGTTTTTT. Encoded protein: CSASWLAKNTGELFF.

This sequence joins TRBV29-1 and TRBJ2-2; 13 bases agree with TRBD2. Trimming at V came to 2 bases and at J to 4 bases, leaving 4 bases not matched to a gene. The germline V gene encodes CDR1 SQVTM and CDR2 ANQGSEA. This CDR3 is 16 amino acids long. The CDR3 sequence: CSVESGLAGATGELFF. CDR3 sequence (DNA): TGCAGCGTTGAATCCGGACTAGCGGGAGCCACCGGGGAGCTGTTTTTT.

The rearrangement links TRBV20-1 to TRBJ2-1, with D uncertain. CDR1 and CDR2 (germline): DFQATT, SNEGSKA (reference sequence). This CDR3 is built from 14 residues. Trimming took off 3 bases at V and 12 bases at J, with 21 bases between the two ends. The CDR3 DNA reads TGCAGTGCTAGTAAGTCTAGATTCTTCACTGGGCAGTTCTTC. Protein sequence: CSASKSRFFTGQFF.

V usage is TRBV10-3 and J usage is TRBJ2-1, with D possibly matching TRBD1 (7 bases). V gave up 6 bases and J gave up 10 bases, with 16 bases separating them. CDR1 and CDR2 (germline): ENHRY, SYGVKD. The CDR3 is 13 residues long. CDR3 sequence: CAIRVDRAGEQFF. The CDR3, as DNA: TGTGCCATCAGGGTTGACAGGGCGGGAGAGCAGTTCTTC.

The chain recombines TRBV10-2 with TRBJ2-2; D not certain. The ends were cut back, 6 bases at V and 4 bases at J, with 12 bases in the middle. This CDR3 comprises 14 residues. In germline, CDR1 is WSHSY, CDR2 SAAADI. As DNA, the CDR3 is TGCGCCAGCAGGTCAACTGTTCTCACCGGGGAGCTGTTTTTT. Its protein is CASRSTVLTGELFF.

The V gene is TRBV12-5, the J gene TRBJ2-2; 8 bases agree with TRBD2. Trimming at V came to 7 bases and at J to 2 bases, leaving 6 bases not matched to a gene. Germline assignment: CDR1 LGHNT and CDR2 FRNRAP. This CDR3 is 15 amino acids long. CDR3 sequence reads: CASARLAINTGELFF. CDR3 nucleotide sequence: TGTGCTAGTGCCAGACTAGCGATCAACACCGGGGAGCTGTTTTTT.